One and the same sample provided the 29 T cell receptor beta chains below, sequenced in a study of tumor-infiltrating lymphocytes in primary liver carcinoma. The roughly 17-31 mg bulk tissue piece was not sorted before simultaneous RNA and DNA extraction. Priming with a constant-region primer yielded TCR beta cDNA from around 540 ng total RNA. Libraries of TCR beta came from three nested multiplex PCR rounds with slightly modified ARM-PCR. Each of the first two PCR rounds ran nine to ten cycles with TRBV1-TRBV30 forward and C-beta reverse primers. TCRdb re-analysed the multiplex PCR reads in MiXCR, keeping a single row per CDR3 protein. The sample lists under 130,000 distinct CDR3 sequences, 82% seen once, with 15% to 20% in the top ten. The specimen was liver tumor tissue from sampling region 3. The subset here: tumor region T3, left-lateral pole. These receptors all come from a man in his forties with primary liver carcinoma and hepatitis B virus infection.

Points on this clonotype: This CDR3 fails to terminate in the conserved phenylalanine or tryptophan, so it likely reflects a read error. CDR3 coding DNA: TGTGCCAGCAATGAGTCACCGACCCAGTACCTC. Translating gives CASNESPTQYL. The chain is built from TRBV6-1 and TRBJ2-5, with D hard to call. Germline CDR1 MNHNS, CDR2 SASEGT. CDR3 size: 11 residues. Trimming left V 7 bases short and J 7 bases short, with 10 bases between.

Notes on this clonotype: Sequence at one end of the junction differs from germline and may be a read error. The chain joins TRBV28 to TRBJ2-1; 10 positions agree with TRBD2. The CDR3 is 20 amino acids. Germline loops: CDR1 MDHEN, CDR2 SYDVKM. CDR3 sequence (DNA): TGTGGCAGCAGCCGGGTCGGGGGGCTAGCGGGAGATAAAAGGTTATATGAGCAGTTCTTC. Encoded protein: CGSSRVGGLAGDKRLYEQFF. The whole variable domain, remainder taken from reference TRBV28 and TRBJ2-1, is DVKVTQSSRYLVKRTGEKVFLECVQDMDHENMFWYRQDPGLGLRLIYFSYDVKMKEKGDIPEGYSVSREKKERFSLILESASTNQTSMYLCGSSRVGGLAGDKRLYEQFFGPGTRLTVL.

For this clonotype: Mismatch with germline at one junction end may stem from a read error. This chain links TRBV6-5 with TRBJ2-6; 7 bases agree with TRBD1. The CDR3 consists of 17 residues. CDR1 is MNHEY, CDR2 SVGAGI, per germline. In DNA form, the CDR3 reads TGTACCAGCAGTTCCCGGACAGGCAGCTCTGGGGGCAACGTCCTGACTTTC. Translated: CTSSSRTGSSGGNVLTF.

For this clonotype: A single base separates this from a much larger clone, so it may be a read error. The gene calls are TRBV7-9 and TRBJ2-3, with D unclear. This CDR3 has 16 residues. Germline assignment: CDR1 SEHNR and CDR2 FQNEAQ (reference sequence). CDR3 in amino acids: CASSSHRGGDTDTHYF. CDR3 nucleotides: TGTGCCAGCAGCTCCCACCGTGGCGGCGACACAGATACGCACTATTTT.

Concerning this clonotype itself: One end of the junction varies from germline; a read error may be responsible. The rearrangement joins TRBV11-2 to TRBJ2-3, with 13 bases identical to TRBD2. Germline CDR1 is SGHAT and CDR2 is FQNNGV. The CDR3 length is 16 residues. The CDR3 nucleotides are TGTGCCAGCAGCCTCCCGGGACTAGCGGGAATGGATACGCAGTGTTTT. Amino acid sequence: CASSLPGLAGMDTQCF.

Details on this clonotype: The final CDR3 position lacks the conserved phenylalanine or tryptophan, pointing to a likely read error. V and J are TRBV6-1 and TRBJ2-2; 9 bases line up with TRBD2. The CDR3 covers 18 residues. The V gene end was trimmed by 6 bases and the J gene end by 4 bases; junction bases not matched to a gene: 15. Germline V gives CDR1 MNHNS, CDR2 SASEGT. CDR3 amino acids: CASREGLAGGLGTGELFL. Written as DNA, the CDR3 is TGTGCCAGCAGGGAGGGACTAGCAGGAGGGCTCGGCACCGGGGAGCTGTTTCTT.

This clonotype appeared a single time. Since a much larger clone is just one base distant, this may be a read error. This chain connects TRBV20-1 to TRBJ2-1, with 7 bases matching TRBD2. The germline V gene encodes CDR1 DFQATT and CDR2 SNEGSKA (reference sequence). This CDR3 has 15 residues. The CDR3 sequence: CSARDPRGSGNVQFF. The CDR3 nucleotides read TGCAGTGCTAGAGATCCCCGCGGGAGCGGCAATGTGCAGTTCTTC.

This clonotype showed up just once. A read error is likely, as this CDR3 ends without the conserved phenylalanine or tryptophan. The limits of the CDR3 on the DNA are not certain, so only TCRdb's listed CDR3 is given. The chain recombines TRBV4-1 with TRBJ2-1; TRBD1 is taken as the D call from the table, unchecked against the DNA. The CDR3 is 10 residues long, counting both termini. Germline values: CDR1 MGHRA, CDR2 YSYEKL. The chain's CDR3 is CASSAGQQCS.

The chain employs TRBV5-5 and TRBJ2-7; D ambiguous. The germline V gene encodes CDR1 SGHKS and CDR2 YYEKEE (reference sequence). The CDR3 has 14 residues. V was pared by 6 bases and J by 2 bases, with 15 bases between. The CDR3 region is CASNLSPNAYEQYF. The CDR3 region has the DNA TGTGCCAGCAACCTATCACCGAACGCCTACGAGCAGTACTTC.

Of note for this clonotype: In this CDR3 the conserved last residue, phenylalanine or tryptophan, is missing, so a read error is likely. The chain couples TRBV12-3 or TRBV12-4 to TRBJ2-5; D might be TRBD1 (6 bases). The CDR3 consists of 13 residues. Trimming took 7 bases from V and 5 from J, leaving 14 bases between them. The DNA for the CDR3 is TGTGCCAGCAATTTGGCGCAGGGGGAGACCCAGTACATC. It yields the protein CASNLAQGETQYI.

Of note for this clonotype: The junction departs from germline at one end; a sequencing error may be responsible. V is TRBV10-2 and J is TRBJ2-7; TRBD2 matches 7 bases. This CDR3 is built from 13 residues. Germline V gives CDR1 WSHSY, CDR2 SAAADI. The CDR3 bases are TGCGCCAGCAAGCGGGGCGTCTCCTACGAGCGGTACTTC. This translates into CASKRGVSYERYF.

This rearrangement joins TRBV28 to TRBJ2-7, with 8 bases identical to TRBD1. Germline trimming cut 8 bases from V and 3 bases from J; bases unmatched to any gene: 3. The CDR3 contains 12 residues. The germline V gene has CDR1 MDHEN and CDR2 SYDVKM. Written as DNA, the CDR3 is TGTGCCAGCGTGGGACAGGACTACGAGCAGTACTTC. Its protein is CASVGQDYEQYF.

By share of the sample, this clonotype is medium-sized. The chain links TRBV12-3 or TRBV12-4 to TRBJ2-2, with 8 bases identical to TRBD2. V shed 6 bases and J 7 bases; nucleotides not matched to a gene: 10. This CDR3 is built from 15 residues. The CDR3 coding sequence is TGTGCCAGCAGAGCCGGGACTAGTCAAGTCGGGGAGCTGTTTTTT. This codes for CASRAGTSQVGELFF.

The chain is built from TRBV11-3 and TRBJ1-5; D is unclear. This CDR3 is built from 15 residues. The germline V and J ends were trimmed by 9 bases and 6 bases, with 21 bases remaining between them. Germline CDR1 and CDR2: SGHNT and YENEEA. The CDR3 DNA is TGTGCCAGTGGCTTAGATCTGGGAGTGCCTCAGCCCCAGCATTTT. It encodes CASGLDLGVPQPQHF. The full variable domain, in which reference TRBV11-3 and TRBJ1-5 provide the parts outside the CDR3, is EAGVVQSPRYKIIEKKQPVAFWCNPISGHNTLYWYLQNLGQGPELLIRYENEEAVDDSQLPKDRFSAERLKGVDSTLKIQPAELGDSAVYLCASGLDLGVPQPQHFGDGTRLSIL.

As concerns this clonotype: As the CDR3 is not closed by the conserved phenylalanine or tryptophan, this likely results from a read error. The V call is TRBV4-2, the J call TRBJ2-7, with a possible D match to TRBD2 (5 bases). Germline loops: CDR1 LGHNA, CDR2 YNFKEQ. V was pared by 4 bases and J by 5 bases, with 18 bases between. The CDR3 totals 15 residues. CDR3 sequence: CASSPGWGEVHEQYL. The CDR3 coding sequence is TGTGCCAGCAGCCCGGGTTGGGGAGAAGTGCACGAGCAGTACCTC.

As to this clonotype: At one boundary the junction diverges from the germline segment, which might be a read error. This chain links TRBV29-1 with TRBJ1-2; D is possibly TRBD1 (6 bases). Looked up from germline, CDR1 is SQVTM and CDR2 is ANQGSEA. This CDR3 contains 14 residues. The CDR3 sequence is CSVEFGQSIYGYTF. The CDR3 DNA follows: TGCAGCGTCGAGTTTGGACAGTCGATTTATGGCTACACATTC.

The gene calls are TRBV29-1 and TRBJ2-7; no clear D gene. CDR3 length: 12 amino acids. Germline V CDR1 and CDR2: SQVTM, ANQGSEA. Deletions cut 6 bases from V and 10 bases from J, with 19 bases between. CDR3 nucleotides: TGCAGCGTGTCCCCAGTGAGCTGCGAACAGTACTTC. This translates into CSVSPVSCEQYF.

The table lists this clonotype with many counts. This chain uses TRBV2 with TRBJ2-6; no clear D. The CDR3 consists of 13 residues. CDR1 is SNHLY and CDR2 is FYNNEI in the germline V gene. Trimming shortened V by 4 bases and J by 2 bases, and 3 bases separated the two germline ends. The CDR3: CASSAPGANVLTF. The DNA of the CDR3 is TGTGCCAGCAGTGCCCCTGGGGCCAACGTCCTGACTTTC.

The V and J genes are TRBV6-6 and TRBJ2-6, with D perhaps matching TRBD2 (6 bases). Germline CDR1 MNHNY, CDR2 SVGAGI (reference sequence). V lost 9 bases to trimming and J lost 1 base, with 19 bases between them. The CDR3 loop spans 17 amino acids. CDR3 DNA sequence: TGTGCCAGAGGTTACCGGAGCCGGGGGTCTGGGGCCAACGTCCTGACTTTC. It encodes CARGYRSRGSGANVLTF.

Worth noting for this clonotype: Germline and junction disagree at one end, which may indicate a read error. The gene calls are TRBV4-2 and TRBJ2-1, with 10 bases lining up with TRBD1. The CDR3 is made up of 16 amino acids. Germline V gives CDR1 LGHNA, CDR2 YNFKEQ. The CDR3 bases are TGTGCCGGCAGCCACGCCGGGGGACAGGGGAACAATGTGCAGTCCTTC. Protein: CAGSHAGGQGNNVQSF.

Comments on this clonotype: Relative to the germline gene, one junction end is altered; a read error may explain this. The rearrangement links TRBV12-3 or TRBV12-4 to TRBJ1-2; 10 nucleotides agree with TRBD1. The CDR3 is 14 amino acids. CDR3 in amino acids: CVSSYQDRGRGYIF. The CDR3 DNA follows: TGTGTCAGCAGTTACCAGGACAGGGGGAGAGGCTACATCTTC.

This clonotype was detected many times. The chain joins TRBV5-1 to TRBJ2-3; TRBD1 matches 8 bases. The CDR3 totals 20 residues. V trimming: 5 bases; J trimming: 0 bases; junction bases outside the gene matches: 20. Germline V lookup: CDR1 SGHRS, CDR2 YFSETQ. CDR3 bases: TGCGCCAGCAGACTTTCAGGGGGCGGCCCTGCGCTGCCTAGCACAGATACGCAGTATTTT. It encodes CASRLSGGGPALPSTDTQYF. The full variable domain, completed using reference TRBV5-1 and TRBJ2-3, is KAGVTQTPRYLIKTRGQQVTLSCSPISGHRSVSWYQQTPGQGLQFLFEYFSETQRNKGNFPGRFSGRQFSNSRSEMNVSTLELGDSALYLCASRLSGGGPALPSTDTQYFGPGTRLTVL.

As for this clonotype: Given the absence of the conserved phenylalanine or tryptophan at the CDR3 end, a read error is likely. V and J are TRBV6-6 and TRBJ2-3, with TRBD2 matching over 7 bases. Germline V gene sequence: CDR1 MNHNY, CDR2 SVGAGI (reference sequence). The CDR3 has 14 residues. CDR3 loop: CACRSTGGGDTQYI. The CDR3 bases are TGTGCCTGCAGGTCTACGGGGGGTGGAGATACGCAGTATATT.

On this clonotype itself: The junction departs from germline at one end; a sequencing error may be responsible. The genes are TRBV6-6 and TRBJ2-1; 10 positions match TRBD2. Germline loops: CDR1 MNHNY, CDR2 SVGAGI (reference sequence). This CDR3 has 16 residues. CDR3 amino acids: CATLGAGGPVHNEEFF. The CDR3 coding sequence is TGTGCCACCCTAGGAGCGGGAGGGCCCGTCCACAATGAGGAGTTCTTC.

About this clonotype: The germline gene is not matched at one end of the junction; a read error may be the cause. The J gene is TRBJ2-1, the V gene TRBV29-1, with 7 bases aligning to TRBD2. Germline V lookup: CDR1 SQVTM, CDR2 ANQGSEA. The CDR3 totals 12 residues. Written as DNA, the CDR3 is TGCAGCGTTTCTCGCCCGTCTGGGACTATTCTCTTC. It encodes CSVSRPSGTILF.

On this clonotype: This likely comes from a read error, as the CDR3 has no conserved phenylalanine or tryptophan at its end. The limits of the CDR3 on the DNA are not certain, so only TCRdb's listed CDR3 is given. V is TRBV29-1 and J is TRBJ1-1; TRBD1, the table's D call, was not compared with the DNA. Germline loops: CDR1 SQVTM, CDR2 ANQGSEA. The CDR3 is made up of 11 amino acids, end residues included. The CDR3 loop is CSAYRGTEPFI.

A word on this clonotype: One junction end does not reproduce the germline sequence, and a read error may be involved. This chain joins TRBV29-1 and TRBJ2-1; 8 bases map to TRBD2. CDR1 and CDR2 (germline): SQVTM, ANQGSEA. This CDR3 is 15 amino acids long. This CDR3 reads CSVGLTGGFYNKQFF. The CDR3 coding sequence is TGCAGCGTTGGACTAACGGGAGGGTTCTACAATAAGCAATTCTTC.

The chain recombines TRBV6-2 or TRBV6-3 with TRBJ2-2; 7 bases are shared with TRBD2. There are 18 residues in the CDR3. The V segment lost 0 bases and the J segment 8 bases; nucleotides outside the gene matches: 15. Germline assignment: CDR1 MNHEY and CDR2 SVGEGT. The CDR3 spells CASSYSLFRTGRAGELFF. The CDR3 DNA reads as TGTGCCAGCAGTTACTCCCTGTTTAGGACGGGGAGGGCTGGGGAGCTGTTTTTT.

V usage is TRBV11-2 and J usage is TRBJ2-7, with no clear D. This CDR3 has 13 residues. With 6 bases removed from V and 12 bases from J, the gap between germline ends came to 21 bases. Germline loops: CDR1 SGHAT, CDR2 FQNNGV. CDR3 nucleotide sequence: TGTGCCAGCAGTTTAAGTGAGTGGGTCCAGCGGTACTTC. Residues: CASSLSEWVQRYF.